These 22 T cell receptor beta chains share one sample of origin, sequenced in a study of graft-versus-host responses after intestinal transplantation. TCRdb's table, derived via immunoSEQ multiplex PCR, lists solely in-frame clones and lacks some. The data show 9,500 to 12,000 clones, approximately 80% seen once. The source material was PBMCs, sampled 494 days after intestinal transplant. These receptors were obtained from a human patient who received an intestinal transplant, so some T cells may come from the graft donor.

This chain's CDR3 is CASSQDGQNTGELFF. DNA for the CDR3: TGTGCCAGCAGCCAAGATGGACAGAACACCGGGGAGCTGTTTTTT. The chain joins TRBV5-4 to TRBJ2-2; TRBD1 might be the D (5 bases). The CDR3 totals 15 residues. Trimming removed 4 bases from V and 1 base from J, with 11 bases in between. From germline, CDR1 is SGHNT and CDR2 YYREEE (reference sequence).

The J gene is TRBJ2-7, the V gene TRBV28; the D is unclear. V lost 4 bases and J 2 bases, leaving 12 bases between the germline ends. Germline V gives CDR1 MDHEN, CDR2 SYDVKM. The CDR3 sequence is 14 residues long. DNA of the CDR3: TGTGCCAGCAGTTCGATCGAAGCCCCCTACGAGCAGTACTTC. It translates to CASSSIEAPYEQYF.

The genes are TRBV7-9 and TRBJ1-1; 7 nucleotides match TRBD1. Unmatched junction bases numbered 14, after V lost 7 bases and J lost 3 bases. Germline loops: CDR1 SEHNR, CDR2 FQNEAQ (reference sequence). This CDR3 region has 16 residues. The CDR3, as DNA: TGTGCCAGCACCTGGGGAGGGGGCTGGATATACACTGAAGCTTTCTTT. This sequence encodes CASTWGGGWIYTEAFF.

This clone was seen a handful of times. The V call is TRBV29-1, the J call TRBJ2-5; 9 bases are a match to TRBD1. With V trimmed by 2 bases and J by 3 bases, 1 base remained unmatched. Germline CDR1 reads SQVTM; CDR2 reads ANQGSEA. The CDR3 extends over 13 amino acids. The DNA for the CDR3 is TGCAGCGTTGAAAGGACAGGGGAAGAGACCCAGTACTTC. It is translated as CSVERTGEETQYF.

The chain couples TRBV18 to TRBJ2-1, with D perhaps matching TRBD1 (5 bases). Germline V gene lookup returns CDR1 KGHSH and CDR2 LQKENI. The CDR3 extends over 18 amino acids. V gave up 0 bases and J gave up 8 bases, with 23 bases separating them. CDR3 in amino acids: CASSPPTPAGPGIYEQFF. In DNA, the CDR3 is TGTGCCAGCTCACCACCTACCCCGGCAGGGCCAGGTATCTATGAGCAGTTCTTC.

The chain is built from TRBV14 and TRBJ2-7; no clear D gene. Germline CDR1 and CDR2: SGHDN and FVKESK. This CDR3 spans 13 amino acids. Trimming shortened V by 3 bases and J by 2 bases, and 8 bases separated the two germline ends. CDR3 coding DNA: TGTGCCAGCAGCCACCTTGATACCTACGAGCAGTACTTC. This sequence encodes CASSHLDTYEQYF.

The V call is TRBV6-6, the J call TRBJ2-7, with D hard to call. This CDR3 is built from 12 residues. Germline CDR1 reads MNHNY; CDR2 reads SVGAGI (reference sequence). V was pared by 2 bases and J by 5 bases, with 7 bases between. The CDR3 DNA reads TGTGCCAGCAGTTACAGGGTCGACGAGCAGTACTTC. Its translation is CASSYRVDEQYF.

This rearrangement joins TRBV5-1 to TRBJ2-7; 13 bases agree with TRBD2. Germline V gene data show CDR1 as SGHRS and CDR2 as YFSETQ. The CDR3 is 15 amino acids. Unmatched junction bases numbered 7, after V lost 3 bases and J lost 7 bases. CDR3 loop: CASSSGTSGAGEQYF. Written as DNA, the CDR3 is TGCGCCAGCAGCTCTGGGACTAGCGGGGCAGGAGAGCAGTACTTC.

This chain connects TRBV6-1 to TRBJ2-7; D gene unclear. Germline CDR1 reads MNHNS; CDR2 reads SASEGT. The CDR3 consists of 13 residues. The V end was cut by 1 base, the J end by 1 base, with 5 bases between. The CDR3: CASSEGISYEQYF. CDR3 in DNA: TGTGCCAGCAGTGAAGGGATATCCTACGAGCAGTACTTC.

This clone is large (0.1 to 1%) by share. The CDR3 nucleotides are TGTGCCAGCAGGGGACCCACCTACGAGCAGTACTTC. It specifies CASRGPTYEQYF. The chain employs TRBV21-1 and TRBJ2-7. TRBV21-1 is a pseudogene. The CDR3 is made up of 12 amino acids.

The chain has TRBV11-2 and TRBJ1-5; tentative D call: TRBD1 (5 bases). Germline-derived CDR1 and CDR2 are SGHAT and FQNNGV. CDR3 length: 13 residues. The V gene lost 6 bases and the J gene lost 7 bases, with 13 bases spanning the gap. CDR3 nucleotide sequence: TGTGCCAGCAGTGACGTTTGGGGGCAGCCCCAGCATTTT. This gives the protein CASSDVWGQPQHF.

The chain carries TRBV6-5 and TRBJ2-7; tentative D call: TRBD2 (5 bases). CDR3 length: 15 residues. V lost 4 bases to trimming and J lost 0 bases, with 13 bases between them. Per the germline V gene, CDR1 is MNHEY and CDR2 is SVGAGI. In DNA, the CDR3 is TGTGCCAGCAGTTCCGGAGGTCCTAGCTCCTACGAGCAGTACTTC. It codes for CASSSGGPSSYEQYF.

The chain joins TRBV2 to TRBJ2-7; 9 positions match TRBD1. The CDR3 is 13 residues long. Germline lookup yields CDR1 SNHLY and CDR2 FYNNEI. V lost 9 bases to trimming and J lost 2 bases; unmatched junction nucleotides: 5. CDR3 DNA: TGTGCCAGGAGCCGGGACAGGGCCTACGAGCAGTACTTC. This translates into CARSRDRAYEQYF.

CDR3 nucleotides: TGTGCCAGCAAGGGCGGGAGTTCCTACGAGCAGTACTTC. Its translation is CASKGGSSYEQYF. The chain joins TRBV6-1 to TRBJ2-7; 7 bases are shared with TRBD2. The CDR3 spans 13 residues. CDR1 and CDR2 (germline): MNHNS, SASEGT. The junction had 4 bases not matched to a gene; V was cut back by 7 bases and J by 1 base.

By share, this clone ranks as large. The V gene is TRBV28, the J gene TRBJ1-4; D perhaps matches TRBD1 (5 bases). Germline loops: CDR1 MDHEN, CDR2 SYDVKM. The CDR3 extends over 13 amino acids. Trimming left V 5 bases short and J 8 bases short, with 12 bases between. The CDR3 coding sequence is TGTGCCAGCAGTAAGCAGGGATGGGAAAAACTGTTTTTT. Translating it yields CASSKQGWEKLFF.

The rearrangement joins TRBV5-1 to TRBJ2-2; TRBD1 might be the D (5 bases). This CDR3 contains 14 residues. Germline V CDR1 and CDR2: SGHRS, YFSETQ. The V and J ends lost 6 bases and 1 base respectively, with 10 bases between them. CDR3 region: CASIADRNTGELFF. DNA of the CDR3: TGCGCCAGCATCGCCGACAGGAACACCGGGGAGCTGTTTTTT.

The chain carries TRBV5-1 and TRBJ2-3, with TRBD1 identical over 8 bases. CDR3 length: 17 residues. CDR1 is SGHRS and CDR2 is YFSETQ in the germline V gene. Unmatched junction bases numbered 15, after V lost 7 bases and J lost 2 bases. CDR3 coding DNA: TGCGCCAGCGGTAAAGGGACAGGTTCGGACAACACAGATACGCAGTATTTT. It translates to CASGKGTGSDNTDTQYF.

The chain recombines TRBV5-7 with TRBJ2-7; 7 bases align to TRBD1. TRBV5-7 is given ORF status, its function remaining uncertain. Unmatched junction bases numbered 11, after V lost 2 bases and J lost 3 bases. The CDR3 contains 16 residues. The CDR3 spells CASSLVGRDRDYEQYF. The CDR3 coding sequence is TGTGCCAGCAGCTTAGTCGGCCGGGACAGAGACTACGAGCAGTACTTC.

The chain employs TRBV6-9 and TRBJ2-1; 12 nucleotides agree with TRBD2. The V and J ends lost 3 bases and 8 bases, in that order; junction bases with no gene match: 5. There are 15 residues in the CDR3. The germline V gene has CDR1 MNHGY and CDR2 SVAAGI. Here the CDR3 reads CASSYSSGGVDEQFF. In DNA form, the CDR3 reads TGTGCCAGCAGTTACTCTAGCGGGGGGGTGGATGAGCAGTTCTTC.

This clone was detected once. The V call is TRBV6-6, the J call TRBJ1-4; D is possibly TRBD1 (5 bases). Trimming took off 2 bases at V and 4 bases at J, with 14 bases between the two ends. This CDR3 has 16 residues. In germline, CDR1 is MNHNY, CDR2 SVGAGI (reference sequence). CDR3 sequence (DNA): TGTGCCAGCAGTTACGGGGACGTTCGGGTTAATGAAAAACTGTTTTTT. Protein: CASSYGDVRVNEKLFF.

As concerns this clone: An end of the junction differs from the germline gene, which may be a read error. CDR3 sequence reads: CAGSLGLVRNNEQFF. The CDR3 region has the DNA TGTGCCGGCAGCTTGGGACTAGTACGAAACAATGAGCAGTTCTTC. The V and J genes are TRBV7-3 and TRBJ2-1; 8 bases match TRBD2. The CDR3 loop spans 15 amino acids. CDR1 and CDR2 (germline): SGHTA, FQGTGA.

J is TRBJ2-3 and V is TRBV19; D gene unclear. CDR3 length: 13 residues. Trimming cost V 1 base and J 4 bases, with 6 bases left between them. CDR1 is LNHDA, CDR2 SQIVND, per germline (reference sequence). DNA for the CDR3: TGTGCCAGTAGTATAGTCGATCCAGATACGCAGTATTTT. Translating gives CASSIVDPDTQYF.